The 20 T cell receptor beta chains in this list originate from one sample, sequenced in a study of identical twins. TCRdb processed the 5' RACE reads anew with MiXCR; each CDR3 protein has one entry. The sample contains about 920,000 distinct CDR3 sequences, 9% to 15% of which appear only once. These same data were also listed under a study on yellow fever vaccine responses in identical twins.

Sequences were obtained from PBMCs. The source is a woman aged 18-29 years in good health.

This clonotype has a handful of counts. This chain links TRBV10-3 with TRBJ2-2; 10 bases match TRBD1. CDR1 and CDR2 from the germline V gene are ENHRY and SYGVKD. The CDR3 sequence is 17 residues long. Trimming removed 3 bases from V and 0 bases from J; junction bases left unmatched: 4. The CDR3 reads CAISDWGQGPNTGELFF. The CDR3 DNA follows: TGTGCCATCAGTGATTGGGGACAGGGGCCGAACACCGGGGAGCTGTTTTTT.

This clonotype showed up just a few times. The gene calls are TRBV11-2 and TRBJ2-3; D remains ambiguous. V was pared by 3 bases and J by 0 bases, with 13 bases between. Per germline, CDR1 SGHAT and CDR2 FQNNGV. The CDR3 is 16 residues long. CDR3 DNA sequence: TGTGCCAGCAGCTTTCTTGCGCACCTAAGCACAGATACGCAGTATTTT. Protein product: CASSFLAHLSTDTQYF.

J is TRBJ1-4 and V is TRBV6-5; 7 bases are a match to TRBD1. V lost 0 bases to trimming and J lost 4 bases; unmatched junction nucleotides: 2. This CDR3 is 15 amino acids long. Germline assignment: CDR1 MNHEY and CDR2 SVGAGI. CDR3 loop: CASSYSGTDNEKLFF. The CDR3 DNA sequence: TGTGCCAGCAGTTACTCCGGGACAGATAATGAAAAACTGTTTTTT.

V is TRBV6-1 and J is TRBJ2-3, with TRBD2 identical over 7 bases. Germline V CDR1 and CDR2: MNHNS, SASEGT. Trimming took 0 bases from V and 3 from J; bases not matched to a gene: 6. The CDR3 consists of 16 residues. The CDR3 DNA is TGTGCCAGCAGTGAAGCCTTTGGGGGGGGTACAGATACGCAGTATTTT. Protein product: CASSEAFGGGTDTQYF.

This clonotype has only a few counts. The chain links TRBV9 to TRBJ2-7, with 8 bases aligning to TRBD2. This CDR3 region has 15 residues. Germline CDR1 and CDR2: SGDLS and YYNGEE. Trimming cost V 2 bases and J 0 bases; bases outside gene matches: 4. CDR3 sequence reads: CASSVGGEGSYEQYF. The CDR3 bases are TGTGCCAGCAGCGTCGGGGGGGAGGGCTCCTACGAGCAGTACTTC.

V usage is TRBV24-1 and J usage is TRBJ2-7; perhaps TRBD1 as D (6 bases). The CDR3 is made up of 18 amino acids. The germline CDR1 and CDR2 sequences are KGHDR and SFDVKD. V was trimmed by 1 base and J by 8 bases, leaving 26 bases between them. CDR3 sequence (DNA): TGTGCCACCAGTGATTTTTTGCTACGTGTGACAGGTATCGCGAAGCAGTACGTC. This gives the protein CATSDFLLRVTGIAKQYV.

The CDR3 sequence is CASVRAGDAGELFF. The DNA of the CDR3 is TGTGCCAGCGTTAGAGCGGGGGATGCCGGGGAGCTGTTTTTT. This chain uses TRBV7-2 with TRBJ2-2; 8 bases agree with TRBD2. The trim removed 8 bases at V and 6 bases at J, leaving 8 bases unmatched. The germline V gene has CDR1 SGHTA and CDR2 FQGNSA. This CDR3 contains 14 residues.

This clonotype was recorded many times. The genes are TRBV11-2 and TRBJ1-1, with D perhaps TRBD1 (5 bases). Germline V gene lookup returns CDR1 SGHAT and CDR2 FQNNGV. Deletions cut 1 base from V and 9 bases from J, with 12 bases between. The CDR3 spans 13 residues. In DNA, the CDR3 is TGTGCCAGCAGCTTAGGGTGGACAAACAAAGCTTTCTTT. It is translated as CASSLGWTNKAFF.

This clonotype was counted many times. This chain connects TRBV12-3 or TRBV12-4 to TRBJ2-3; D not resolved. This CDR3 is built from 12 residues. V was clipped by 7 bases and J by 0 bases, with 5 bases between them. The CDR3 DNA follows: TGTGCCAGCACCCCCAGCACAGATACGCAGTATTTT. Translated, it gives CASTPSTDTQYF.

This clonotype has at least ten counts. V usage is TRBV11-2 and J usage is TRBJ2-1; 7 bases align to TRBD2. The germline V gene has CDR1 SGHAT and CDR2 FQNNGV. Unmatched junction bases numbered 6, after V lost 5 bases and J lost 2 bases. The CDR3 consists of 15 residues. The CDR3 DNA follows: TGTGCCAGCAGCCCTCCGGGAGGCACCTACAATGAGCAGTTCTTC. Encoded protein: CASSPPGGTYNEQFF.

The rearrangement joins TRBV10-2 to TRBJ1-6; 8 bases align to TRBD1. Unmatched junction bases numbered 7, after V lost 7 bases and J lost 5 bases. This CDR3 spans 15 amino acids. CDR1 and CDR2 (germline): WSHSY, SAAADI. The CDR3 bases are TGCGCCAGCACCGTCTCGGGACAGGATAATTCACCCCTCCACTTT. This encodes CASTVSGQDNSPLHF.

At least ten counts were recorded for this clonotype. CDR3: CASSANPGGYTYF. The CDR3 nucleotides are TGTGCCAGCAGCGCAAACCCAGGGGGCTATACGTATTTT. The chain recombines TRBV9 with TRBJ2-3; 8 nucleotides align to TRBD1. J was trimmed by 14 bases and V by 3 bases; bases with no gene match: 11. This CDR3 spans 13 amino acids. CDR1 is SGDLS and CDR2 is YYNGEE in the germline V gene. The full variable domain, its missing parts supplied by reference TRBV9 and TRBJ2-3, is DSGVTQTPKHLITATGQRVTLRCSPRSGDLSVYWYQQSLDQGLQFLIQYYNGEERAKGNILERFSAQQFPDLHSELNLSSLELGDSALYFCASSANPGGYTYFGPGTRLTVL.

This clonotype was counted at least ten times. V usage is TRBV6-5 and J usage is TRBJ1-1; D unclear. V was pared by 2 bases and J by 1 base, with 8 bases between. This CDR3 region has 14 residues. CDR1 is MNHEY, CDR2 SVGAGI, per germline. CDR3 nucleotide sequence: TGTGCCAGCAGTTACGATTCAGCGAACACTGAAGCTTTCTTT. Protein product: CASSYDSANTEAFF.

This clonotype was seen only a few times. The chain is built from TRBV11-1 and TRBJ2-5; D not certain. CDR1 is SGHAT and CDR2 is FQDESV in the germline V gene (reference sequence). The CDR3 extends over 15 amino acids. Between the trimmed V and J ends, which lost 2 bases and 4 bases, there was a span of 14 bases. The CDR3 loop reads CASSLSTGLRETQYF. DNA of the CDR3: TGTGCCAGCAGCTTATCAACGGGCCTGCGAGAGACCCAGTACTTC.

Only a few counts were recorded for this clonotype. This chain joins TRBV24-1 and TRBJ1-5; no clear D. This CDR3 contains 13 residues. Germline V CDR1 and CDR2: KGHDR, SFDVKD. V lost 2 bases to trimming and J lost 0 bases, with 1 base between them. The CDR3: CATSDSSNQPQHF. The DNA for the CDR3 is TGTGCCACCAGTGATTCTAGCAATCAGCCCCAGCATTTT.

There are a few counts of this clonotype. The chain carries TRBV7-9 and TRBJ2-1, with 11 nucleotides matching TRBD2. V trimming: 4 bases; J trimming: 8 bases; junction bases outside the gene matches: 7. The CDR3 is 15 residues long. Germline-derived CDR1 and CDR2 are SEHNR and FQNEAQ (reference sequence). The chain's CDR3 is CASSSLAGGVDEQFF. In nucleotides, the CDR3 is TGTGCCAGCAGCTCGCTAGCGGGAGGAGTCGATGAGCAGTTCTTC.

The chain has TRBV19 and TRBJ1-1, with D perhaps TRBD1 (5 bases). The CDR3 contains 16 residues. The germline V gene encodes CDR1 LNHDA and CDR2 SQIVND (reference sequence). V shed 6 bases and J shed 8 bases, with 25 bases lying between them. CDR3 coding DNA: TGTGCCAGTAGGTTGAATCAGGGCGCGCAGCGTTGGGAAGCTTTCTTT. Protein: CASRLNQGAQRWEAFF.

This clonotype was counted many times. The rearrangement uses TRBV5-4 and TRBJ1-1; D possibly corresponds to TRBD1 (6 bases). Trimming left V 4 bases short and J 0 bases short, with 13 bases between. Looked up from germline, CDR1 is SGHNT and CDR2 is YYREEE (reference sequence). This CDR3 has 15 amino acids. The CDR3 DNA reads TGTGCCAGCAGCAATGGGGGGACACTGAACACTGAAGCTTTCTTT. This sequence encodes CASSNGGTLNTEAFF.

This clonotype appeared many times. The V gene is TRBV11-1, the J gene TRBJ2-3, with 7 bases identical to TRBD2. The CDR3 runs to 19 residues. V lost 5 bases, J lost 2 bases, and 19 bases stayed unmatched. CDR1 and CDR2 from the germline V gene are SGHAT and FQDESV (reference sequence). This CDR3 is CASSPPRLGLAVDTDTQYF. The CDR3 DNA sequence: TGTGCCAGCAGCCCGCCCCGACTAGGGCTAGCGGTCGACACAGATACGCAGTATTTT.

This clonotype was detected a few times. The rearrangement links TRBV28 to TRBJ2-4, with D possibly being TRBD1 (5 bases). Germline assignment: CDR1 MDHEN and CDR2 SYDVKM. The CDR3 runs 16 residues. Trimming removed 1 base from V and 0 bases from J, with 10 bases in between. The DNA of the CDR3 is TGTGCCAGCAGTTTATCCCTGACAGCAGCCAAAAACATTCAGTACTTC. Translation gives CASSLSLTAAKNIQYF.